This T cell receptor beta chain emerged from a study of cytomegalovirus exposure and HLA in healthy donors. PCR amplification relied on 60 Vbeta primers (plus 13 Jbeta primers). Data came from immunoSEQ multiplex PCR; TCRdb stores just in-frame clones and leaves some out. Of roughly 160,000 clones in the sample, roughly 85% were seen once. Germline-derived CDR1 and CDR2 are SGHAT and FQNNGV. The CDR3 sequence is 11 residues long. Trimming cost V 4 bases and J 4 bases, with 2 bases left between them. As to this clone: The antigen remains undetermined.

Whole-study results and caveats: The majority of CMV-associated TCR beta chains were reported as apparently HLA-restricted in a later analysis. Beyond CMV serostatus, there was no information to go on about immune exposure.

Sequences were obtained from PBMCs. This receptor was obtained from a woman aged 45-65 years in good health and CMV-seronegative. This chain uses TRBV11-2 with TRBJ1-5, with D hard to call. CDR3 amino acids: CASSSNQPQHF. The CDR3 DNA follows: TGTGCCAGCAGCTCTAATCAGCCCCAGCATTTT.